The 10 T cell receptor beta chains below were found in one sample sequenced in a study of Graves' ophthalmopathy and Graves' hyperthyroidism. Scientists amplified the TCR beta CDR3 regions from RNA transcripts. The library came from an HTBI-primed first-round RT-PCR and a second-round multiplex PCR. TCRdb reprocessed the multiplex PCR reads with MiXCR, giving one entry per CDR3 protein. The table has roughly 1.1 million distinct CDR3 sequences, 35% to 40% seen once. The specimen sequenced was peripheral blood or thyroid tissue (not recorded which). These receptors were taken from an adult man with Graves' hyperthyroidism.

This clonotype was picked up many times. CDR3 bases: TGTGCCAGCAGAAAAACAGGTCTGGGTCAGCCCCAGCATTTT. The encoded protein is CASRKTGLGQPQHF. The chain combines TRBV6-9 with TRBJ1-5, with D possibly matching TRBD1 (5 bases). The CDR3 has 14 residues. In germline, CDR1 is MNHGY, CDR2 SVAAGI. V was clipped by 6 bases and J by 6 bases, with 15 bases between them.

This clonotype was detected ten times or more. CDR3 nucleotide sequence: TGTGCCAGCAGCTTCGATCAGGGGAACACTGAAGCTTTCTTT. Amino acid sequence: CASSFDQGNTEAFF. This chain connects TRBV7-9 to TRBJ1-1; D perhaps matches TRBD1 (5 bases). The CDR3 covers 14 residues. The germline V and J ends were trimmed by 3 bases and 1 base, with 9 bases remaining between them. Looked up from germline, CDR1 is SEHNR and CDR2 is FQNEAQ (reference sequence). Combining the CDR3 with reference TRBV7-9 and TRBJ1-1 gives the whole variable domain DTGVSQNPRHKITKRGQNVTFRCDPISEHNRLYWYRQTLGQGPEFLTYFQNEAQLEKSRLLSDRFSAERPKGSFSTLEIQRTEQGDSAMYLCASSFDQGNTEAFFGQGTRLTVV.

The chain is built from TRBV5-1 and TRBJ2-2, with D possibly matching TRBD2 (6 bases). Trimming left V 7 bases short and J 2 bases short, with 12 bases between. The germline gives CDR1 SGHRS, CDR2 YFSETQ. The CDR3 has 14 amino acids. The CDR3 loop reads CASAPAGNTGELFF. Written as DNA, the CDR3 is TGCGCCAGCGCCCCCGCGGGAAACACCGGGGAGCTGTTTTTT.

This clonotype occurred many times. The V call is TRBV5-4, the J call TRBJ1-5; D gene uncertain. This CDR3 comprises 15 residues. From germline, CDR1 is SGHNT and CDR2 YYREEE (reference sequence). V lost 2 bases and J lost 1, with 10 bases in between. CDR3 nucleotide sequence: TGTGCCAGCAGCTTAGGAGGGAGAAGCAATCAGCCCCAGCATTTT. Translation: CASSLGGRSNQPQHF.

This clonotype was detected many times. The chain has TRBV19 and TRBJ1-5; 7 bases match TRBD1. V lost 5 bases and J lost 5; bases outside the gene matches: 12. Germline lookup yields CDR1 LNHDA and CDR2 SQIVND (reference sequence). The length of the CDR3 is 16 residues. The CDR3 sequence: CASSPVPGQRDQPQHF. The CDR3 DNA sequence: TGTGCCAGTAGTCCCGTCCCGGGACAGAGAGATCAGCCCCAGCATTTT.

This clonotype has at least ten counts. The rearrangement uses TRBV19 and TRBJ1-5; TRBD1 is a possible D gene (5 bases). Trimming pared 2 bases from V and 3 bases from J, leaving 8 bases between. Germline CDR1 LNHDA, CDR2 SQIVND (reference sequence). The CDR3 has 14 residues. The CDR3 DNA reads TGTGCCAGTAGTATATCGACAGACAATCAGCCCCAGCATTTT. It is translated as CASSISTDNQPQHF. Based on the CDR3 plus reference TRBV19 and TRBJ1-5, the full variable domain is DGGITQSPKYLFRKEGQNVTLSCEQNLNHDAMYWYRQDPGQGLRLIYYSQIVNDFQKGDIAEGYSVSREKKESFPLTVTSAQKNPTAFYLCASSISTDNQPQHFGDGTRLSIL.

As DNA, the CDR3 is TGTGCCTGGAGCGTTGGGGGGCCACCCAGCTATGGCTACACCTTC. It is translated as CAWSVGGPPSYGYTF. The chain is built from TRBV30 and TRBJ1-2; tentatively, D is TRBD1 (6 bases). V shed 3 bases and J shed 4 bases, with 18 bases lying between them. CDR3 length: 15 amino acids. Germline V gene lookup returns CDR1 GTSNPN and CDR2 SVGIG (reference sequence).

The V call is TRBV7-8, the J call TRBJ2-7, with D perhaps assigned TRBD1 or TRBD2 (5 bases each). The germline V gene encodes CDR1 SGHVS and CDR2 FQNEAQ. Trimming pared 4 bases from V and 3 bases from J, leaving 13 bases between. This CDR3 spans 14 amino acids. CDR3 in DNA: TGTGCCAGCAGCTCCGCCAGGGACCGCTACGAGCAGTACTTC. Its protein is CASSSARDRYEQYF.

J is TRBJ1-1 and V is TRBV29-1; D remains ambiguous. Germline loops: CDR1 SQVTM, CDR2 ANQGSEA. This CDR3 is 12 amino acids long. V was pared by 4 bases and J by 6 bases, with 12 bases between. CDR3 DNA sequence: TGCAGCGTTGGGGCGGGAAGGCCTGAAGCTTTCTTT. Amino acids: CSVGAGRPEAFF.

This clonotype was seen at least ten times. V and J are TRBV6-6 and TRBJ2-7; 8 positions match TRBD1. Germline CDR1 MNHNY, CDR2 SVGAGI (reference sequence). Trimming removed 5 bases from V and 9 bases from J; junction bases left unmatched: 15. The CDR3 is 15 amino acids. For the CDR3, the DNA is TGTGCCAGCAGTGACCCGGGACAGGTTAGACGGGGGCAGTACTTC. This translates into CASSDPGQVRRGQYF.